Below are 16 T cell receptor beta chains sequenced from a single sample in a study of blood T cell repertoires in COVID-19 (dated by TCRdb to about 2020). The library was produced with the immunoSEQ multiplex PCR assay. What TCRdb holds here is the immuneACCESS table cut down to in-frame rearrangements. Part of the clones is not present; checked against another copy, under half of the missing clones reflect an unresolved V gene, and the others are unexplained. This sample comprises 300,000 to 450,000 clones, around nine tenths of them detected only once. The top ten clonotypes cover 3% to 4% of the sample. The sequencing sample was made of peripheral blood. These receptors were obtained from a woman in her fifties or sixties with COVID-19, enrolled during active disease.

The chain combines TRBV11-2 with TRBJ1-1; D is possibly TRBD1 (6 bases). CDR1 is SGHAT, CDR2 FQNNGV, per germline. V shed 6 bases and J shed 1 base, with 9 bases lying between them. This CDR3 region has 13 residues. In DNA form, the CDR3 reads TGTGCCAGCAGGGTGGGGGCGAACACTGAAGCTTTCTTT. This sequence encodes CASRVGANTEAFF.

The rearrangement joins TRBV5-1 to TRBJ1-3, with 10 bases aligning to TRBD1. This CDR3 spans 16 amino acids. Trimming at V came to 4 bases and at J to 0 bases, leaving 4 bases not matched to a gene. CDR1 is SGHRS, CDR2 YFSETQ, per germline. DNA for the CDR3: TGCGCCAGCAGCGTGACAGGGGGCTTCTCTGGAAACACCATATATTTT. It codes for CASSVTGGFSGNTIYF.

The chain links TRBV15 to TRBJ1-1, with no clear D. This CDR3 has 14 residues. Germline CDR1 is LNHNV and CDR2 is YYDKDF (reference sequence). Trimming left V 1 base short and J 3 bases short, with 9 bases between. This CDR3 reads CATSRVRQDTEAFF. The CDR3 nucleotides are TGTGCCACCAGCAGAGTGCGACAAGACACTGAAGCTTTCTTT.

The genes are TRBV19 and TRBJ1-1; TRBD1 agrees at 7 bases. Germline trimming cut 3 bases from V and 3 bases from J; bases unmatched to any gene: 1. Germline assignment: CDR1 LNHDA and CDR2 SQIVND (reference sequence). The CDR3 has 13 residues. CDR3 sequence reads: CASSIGQDTEAFF. The CDR3 nucleotides are TGTGCCAGTAGTATTGGACAGGACACTGAAGCTTTCTTT.

The CDR3 protein is CTSSPLQGPTARYGYTF. In DNA, the CDR3 is TGCACCAGCAGCCCCCTGCAGGGGCCTACAGCCCGTTATGGCTACACCTTC. V usage is TRBV1 and J usage is TRBJ1-2; the D call of TRBD1 is as the table states it, not checked on the DNA. TRBV1 is a recognized pseudogene. The length of the CDR3 is 17 residues.

This clone has just a few counts. The chain couples TRBV12-3 or TRBV12-4 to TRBJ1-2, with D perhaps TRBD1 (5 bases). The CDR3 has 12 residues. V dropped 6 bases and J dropped 9 bases, with 14 bases sitting between them. The CDR3, as DNA: TGTGCCAGCAGCCCCGGGGGGGGAAGCTACACCTTC. This gives the protein CASSPGGGSYTF.

The V gene is TRBV4-2, the J gene TRBJ1-1; a possible D gene is TRBD1 (6 bases). The germline gives CDR1 LGHNA, CDR2 YNFKEQ. The CDR3 sequence is 14 residues long. The V end was cut by 1 base, the J end by 2 bases, with 8 bases between. CDR3 sequence: CASSQGGHNTEAFF. For the CDR3, the DNA is TGTGCCAGCAGCCAAGGGGGACATAACACTGAAGCTTTCTTT.

V gene TRBV6-5 combines with J gene TRBJ1-1; 7 positions agree with TRBD1. The CDR3 has 16 amino acids. Germline trimming cut 4 bases from V and 1 base from J; bases unmatched to any gene: 9. Germline lookup yields CDR1 MNHEY and CDR2 SVGAGI. The CDR3 reads CASSFISTGRNTEAFF. The CDR3 bases are TGTGCCAGCAGTTTCATCTCGACAGGGAGGAACACTGAAGCTTTCTTT.

This clone appeared a single time. The chain uses TRBV11-1 and TRBJ2-5; a possible D gene is TRBD2 (7 bases). Trimming pared 5 bases from V and 5 bases from J, leaving 12 bases between. Germline-derived CDR1 and CDR2 are SGHAT and FQDESV (reference sequence). The CDR3 totals 13 residues. In DNA form, the CDR3 reads TGTGCCAGCAGCCGGGGGGCCGGGGAGACCCAGTACTTC. This sequence encodes CASSRGAGETQYF. Looking up the rest from reference TRBV11-1 and TRBJ2-5 gives the full variable domain: EAEVAQSPRYKITEKSQAVAFWCDPISGHATLYWYRQILGQGPELLVQFQDESVVDDSQLPKDRFSAERLKGVDSTLKIQPAELGDSAMYLCASSRGAGETQYFGPGTRLLVL.

This rearrangement joins TRBV7-9 to TRBJ2-5, with D hard to call. The CDR3 contains 15 residues. With 1 base removed from V and 1 base from J, the gap between germline ends came to 10 bases. Germline loops: CDR1 SEHNR, CDR2 FQNEAQ (reference sequence). The CDR3 here is CASSLGSALQETQYF. The CDR3 DNA reads as TGTGCCAGCAGCTTAGGCAGCGCCCTCCAAGAGACCCAGTACTTC.

The sample holds many counts of this clone. V usage is TRBV18 and J usage is TRBJ1-2; 7 nucleotides match TRBD1. The CDR3 has 14 residues. The germline V gene has CDR1 KGHSH and CDR2 LQKENI. Unmatched junction bases numbered 10, after V lost 6 bases and J lost 6 bases. CDR3 protein: CASSPTTGQDGYTF. As DNA, the CDR3 is TGTGCCAGCTCGCCTACGACAGGGCAGGATGGCTACACCTTC.

The chain links TRBV6-5 to TRBJ2-5; 10 positions agree with TRBD1. Looked up from germline, CDR1 is MNHEY and CDR2 is SVGAGI. The V and J ends lost 5 bases and 4 bases, in that order; junction bases with no gene match: 7. This CDR3 comprises 15 residues. The CDR3 is CASSPEDRGGETQYF. DNA for the CDR3: TGTGCCAGCAGTCCCGAGGACAGGGGGGGAGAGACCCAGTACTTC.

This clone was counted a single time. The chain couples TRBV12-5 to TRBJ1-5; no clear D. V was clipped by 0 bases and J by 4 bases, with 19 bases between them. Germline lookup yields CDR1 LGHNT and CDR2 FRNRAP. The CDR3 contains 18 residues. The CDR3 protein is CASGLVPLAGRSNQPQHF. CDR3 nucleotide sequence: TGTGCTAGTGGTTTGGTACCTCTAGCAGGCCGGTCAAATCAGCCCCAGCATTTT.

The chain employs TRBV10-1 and TRBJ2-2; possibly TRBD2 for D (6 bases). V was pared by 6 bases and J by 4 bases, with 12 bases between. The germline V gene has CDR1 WNHNN and CDR2 SYGVQD (reference sequence). This CDR3 has 14 residues. CDR3 nucleotide sequence: TGCGCCAGCAGAAGGGAGGCGAGCACCGGGGAGCTGTTTTTT. Its protein product is CASRREASTGELFF.

The rearrangement joins TRBV19 to TRBJ2-3; 14 positions match TRBD2. The CDR3 spans 15 residues. Per the germline V gene, CDR1 is LNHDA and CDR2 is SQIVND (reference sequence). V trimming: 10 bases; J trimming: 6 bases; junction bases outside the gene matches: 9. As DNA, the CDR3 is TGTGCCACCTCGTGGACTAGCGGGGGGTCGGATACGCAGTATTTT. Amino acid sequence: CATSWTSGGSDTQYF.

This clone was seen only once. The chain is built from TRBV5-6 and TRBJ2-1; 7 nucleotides align to TRBD1. Trimming cost V 0 bases and J 0 bases; bases outside gene matches: 0. The CDR3 consists of 15 residues. Germline V gene sequence: CDR1 SGHDT, CDR2 YYEEEE. The CDR3 nucleotides read TGTGCCAGCAGCTTGGGGACAGGCTCCTACAATGAGCAGTTCTTC. This codes for CASSLGTGSYNEQFF. The full variable domain, in which reference TRBV5-6 and TRBJ2-1 provide the parts outside the CDR3, is DAGVTQSPTHLIKTRGQQVTLRCSPKSGHDTVSWYQQALGQGPQFIFQYYEEEERQRGNFPDRFSGHQFPNYSSELNVNALLLGDSALYLCASSLGTGSYNEQFFGPGTRLTVL.